The rows below give T cell receptor beta chains drawn from one sample of a study of T cell responses to AZD1222 COVID-19 vaccine. Generated by immunoSEQ multiplex PCR, the TCRdb table keeps only in-frame clones and is missing some. The sample yields approximately 120,000 clones, about 86% seen once. The source material was peripheral blood, sampled on day 0 of AZD1222 vaccination. These receptors were taken from an adult in good health. Both conserved end residues are part of each CDR3. Each record gives: J gene, clone size, V gene, D gene, CDR3 DNA, CDR3 protein. A D gene is named only where the DNA matches it firmly. Clone sizes are given selectively: once, few, many, or a class where the clone is expanded.

>TRBJ1-1|-|TRBV29-1|-
TGCAGCGTTGGTTTCGCTCTACGAACTGAAGCTTTCTTT
CSVGFALRTEAFF
>TRBJ2-5|-|TRBV18|-
TGTGCCAGCTCAGGGGCCCAAGAGACCCAGTACTTC
CASSGAQETQYF
>TRBJ2-5|-|TRBV6-1|TRBD2
TGTGCCAGCAGTGAAGGGATTGGTAGCGGGAGGCCACAAGAGACCCAGTACTTC
CASSEGIGSGRPQETQYF
>TRBJ2-7|-|TRBV28|-
TGTGCCAGCCGTGGGTTGGGGCGAATTTCCGACGAGCAGTACTTC
CASRGLGRISDEQYF
>TRBJ1-1|-|TRBV9|-
TGTGCCAGCAGCGTAGCTCCCGTTGGTGTGGGGGACACTGAAGCTTTCTTT
CASSVAPVGVGDTEAFF
>TRBJ2-7|-|TRBV6-5|TRBD1
TGTGCCAGCAGTCCGGACAGGTGGAGGGAGCAGTACTTC
CASSPDRWREQYF
>TRBJ2-3|-|TRBV28|-
TGTGCCAGCAGACCTCTAGCGCTGACGGGCGATACGCAGTATTTT
CASRPLALTGDTQYF
>TRBJ2-5|-|TRBV7-2|-
TGTGCCAGCAGCTTACAAGAGACCCAGTACTTC
CASSLQETQYF
>TRBJ2-1|once|TRBV6-4|TRBD2
TGTGCCAGCAGTGATACTAGCGGGAGCTCCTACAATGAGCAGTTCTTC
CASSDTSGSSYNEQFF
>TRBJ2-3|-|TRBV27|-
TGTGCCAGCAGTTTATTAAGTCTAGGTCGACGCAAATGGGCGCAGTATTTT
CASSLLSLGRRKWAQYF
>TRBJ2-5|-|TRBV6-6|-
TGTGCCAGCAGTTACTCTGGCGAGGCGCCGGGGACCCAGTACTTC
CASSYSGEAPGTQYF
>TRBJ2-1|-|TRBV3-1/TRBV3-2|TRBD1
TGTGCCAGCAGCCAAGTGTGGGACAGATCTCCGGGGGAGCAGTTCTTC
CASSQVWDRSPGEQFF
>TRBJ2-7|-|TRBV5-4|-
TGTGCCAGCAGCGGGGGGGGGCTTCGGTCCTACGAGCAGTACTTC
CASSGGGLRSYEQYF
>TRBJ2-7|-|TRBV5-6|TRBD1
TGTGCCAGCAGCTTCAGGGGGCTGGGGTCCTACGAGCAGTACTTC
CASSFRGLGSYEQYF
>TRBJ2-7|-|TRBV3-1/TRBV3-2|-
TGTGCCAGCAGCCACCTCAACAGCCAGAGGGGGGAGCAGTACTTC
CASSHLNSQRGEQYF
>TRBJ2-1|-|TRBV5-4|-
TGTGCCAGCAGCTTCCGGGGACCCTACAATGAGCAGTTCTTC
CASSFRGPYNEQFF
>TRBJ1-1|-|TRBV5-5|-
TGTGCCAGCAGCTTGGCTGGGGGCCAGAACACTGAAGCTTTCTTT
CASSLAGGQNTEAFF
>TRBJ1-3|-|TRBV7-3|-
TGTGCCAGCAGCCTCAGTCCAGGGCCATCTGGAAACACCATATATTTT
CASSLSPGPSGNTIYF
>TRBJ2-3|-|TRBV25-1|-
TGTGCCAGCAGTTCATCAACTAGCCGAGCAGATACGCAGTATTTT
CASSSSTSRADTQYF
>TRBJ2-1|few|TRBV27|TRBD2
TGTGCCAGCAGTTTATCGGCTGGACTAGCGGGACCCAGCACCTACAATGAGCAGTTCTTC
CASSLSAGLAGPSTYNEQFF
>TRBJ2-5|-|TRBV6-5|-
TGTGCCAGCGAGAGGAGGTCACAGTCCCAAGAGACCCAGTACTTC
CASERRSQSQETQYF
>TRBJ1-5|-|TRBV19|TRBD1
TGTGCCAGTAGAGGGGGCCCCCGGCAGCCCCAGCATTTT
CASRGGPRQPQHF
>TRBJ1-1|-|TRBV19|TRBD1
TGTGCCAGTAGGAAAACACCGGGACAGGGGGCGCTGAGCACTGAAGCTTTCTTT
CASRKTPGQGALSTEAFF
>TRBJ2-7|-|TRBV28|-
TGTGCCAGCAGTTTTTATGTAGGTCCCCCCCGCTCCTACGAGCAGTACTTC
CASSFYVGPPRSYEQYF
>TRBJ2-5|-|TRBV5-1|-
TGCGCCAGCAGCATCCCGAAAGAGACCCAGTACTTC
CASSIPKETQYF
>TRBJ2-2|-|TRBV9|TRBD1
TGTGCCAGCAGCTTAAGGACAGGGGATACCGGGGAGCTGTTTTTT
CASSLRTGDTGELFF
>TRBJ2-2|once|TRBV7-7|-
TGTGCTAGCAGCCCGCTCAGGGCGAACACCGGGGAGCTGTTTTTT
CASSPLRANTGELFF
>TRBJ1-1|once|TRBV5-1|TRBD1
TGCGCCAGCAGTCGGACAGGGGGATGGACTGAAGCTTTCTTT
CASSRTGGWTEAFF
>TRBJ2-2|-|TRBV7-3|-
TGTGCCAGCAGCTTATCAGGCGGGGAGCTGTTTTTT
CASSLSGGELFF
>TRBJ1-4|-|TRBV15|-
TGTGCCACCAGCAGGGGGACGGGAGGGGATGAAAAACTGTTTTTT
CATSRGTGGDEKLFF
>TRBJ1-3|-|TRBV7-9|-
TGTGCCAGCAGCTTAGACCGGCAGGGTGGGTCTGGAAACACCATATATTTT
CASSLDRQGGSGNTIYF
>TRBJ1-2|-|TRBV10-3|-
TGTGCCATCAGTGAGTCTAATACTAACTATGGCTACACCTTC
CAISESNTNYGYTF
>TRBJ1-2|-|TRBV28|-
TGTGCCAGCAGACTCACTCCGCCTAACTATGGCTACACCTTC
CASRLTPPNYGYTF
>TRBJ2-5|few|TRBV7-2|TRBD1
TGTGCCAGCAGCTTAAGGCAACAGGGGGTTGGGGAGACCCAGTACTTC
CASSLRQQGVGETQYF
>TRBJ2-3|-|TRBV3-1/TRBV3-2|-
TGTGCCAGCCGGCACCCTAGCACAGATACGCAGTATTTT
CASRHPSTDTQYF
>TRBJ1-4|-|TRBV28|-
TGTGCCAGCAGTTCCCGGCAGCTTGGTGGGGAAAAACTGTTTTTT
CASSSRQLGGEKLFF
>TRBJ1-1|once|TRBV29-1|-
TGCAGCGTTAGGGCCAACAGTGCCTTCAACACTGAAGCTTTCTTT
CSVRANSAFNTEAFF
>TRBJ1-1|once|TRBV29-1|-
TGCAGCGTTGAAATAAGACAGAACACTGAAGCTTTCTTT
CSVEIRQNTEAFF
>TRBJ2-1|-|TRBV7-7|TRBD2
TGTGCTAGCAGCCCTAGGACTAGCGGGAGGGAAAGTGAATCCAATGAGCAGTTCTTC
CASSPRTSGRESESNEQFF
>TRBJ1-5|-|TRBV19|TRBD1
TGTGCCAGCCGGACAGGGACCGTAGGTGGGAATCAGCCCCAGCATTTT
CASRTGTVGGNQPQHF
>TRBJ2-2|-|TRBV2|-
TGTGCCAGCAGTCCCAACGCCGCGCCTACCGGGGAGCTGTTTTTT
CASSPNAAPTGELFF
>TRBJ2-5|-|TRBV11-2|TRBD2
TGTGCCAGCAGCTTAACTAGCGGGAGCCAAGAGACCCAGTACTTC
CASSLTSGSQETQYF
>TRBJ1-5|-|TRBV18|-
TGTGCCAGCTCAGCCCCCGGGACGGTTAATAGCAATCAGCCCCAGCATTTT
CASSAPGTVNSNQPQHF
>TRBJ1-1|-|TRBV23-1|-
TGCGCCAGCAGTCCCAATACAGGGAATACTGAAGCTTTCTTT
CASSPNTGNTEAFF
>TRBJ1-2|-|TRBV7-2|TRBD1
TGTGCCAGCAGGGGACAGGGATTCTGGGGCTACACCTTC
CASRGQGFWGYTF
>TRBJ2-1|-|TRBV9|TRBD2
TGTGCCAGCAGCGTATTAGGGACTAGCGAAAATGAGCAGTTCTTC
CASSVLGTSENEQFF